This is a list of T cell receptor beta chains from one sample in a study of blood T cell repertoires in COVID-19. Produced via immunoSEQ multiplex PCR; TCRdb's table is partial and in-frame only. The sample has 400,000 or so clones; roughly 87% are singletons. The specimen sequenced was PBMCs or T cells enriched from blood (not recorded which). These receptors originate from a middle-aged woman with acute COVID-19. CDR3s include the opening cysteine and the closing phenylalanine or tryptophan. The D gene is left open where the match is weak. Size is omitted from some rows. Given values are once, few, many or a class for expanded clones.

CDR3 DNA: TGTGCCAGCAGCTTAGGACAGCCTAATTCACCCCTCCACTTT
CDR3 protein: CASSLGQPNSPLHF
V gene: TRBV9
clone size: NA
D gene: NA
J gene: TRBJ1-6

CDR3 DNA: TGTGCCATCAGTGGGAAACCGGGACAGGGGGCGTCCGAGCAGTACTTC
CDR3 protein: CAISGKPGQGASEQYF
V gene: TRBV10-3
clone size: NA
D gene: TRBD1
J gene: TRBJ2-7

CDR3 DNA: TGTGCCAGCAGCCAAGATTACGGAGCTGGCTACACCTTC
CDR3 protein: CASSQDYGAGYTF
V gene: TRBV3-1/TRBV3-2
clone size: NA
D gene: NA
J gene: TRBJ1-2

CDR3 DNA: TGTGCCAGCAGTTTAACAGGGGCCCATAGCAATCAGCCCCAGCATTTT
CDR3 protein: CASSLTGAHSNQPQHF
V gene: TRBV27
clone size: NA
D gene: TRBD1
J gene: TRBJ1-5

CDR3 DNA: TGTGCCAGCAGCTTAGTTTATGGCAGGGAAGCTGCTTCTGGCTACACCTTC
CDR3 protein: CASSLVYGREAASGYTF
V gene: TRBV11-2
clone size: NA
D gene: NA
J gene: TRBJ1-2

CDR3 DNA: TGTGCCAGCAGCCAAACTGGGACAGGGGGCTACGAGCAGTACTTC
CDR3 protein: CASSQTGTGGYEQYF
V gene: TRBV5-4
clone size: few
D gene: TRBD1
J gene: TRBJ2-7

CDR3 DNA: TGTGCCAGCAGCTTACGGCGGGAAGGGTGGCCTCCCAACTATGGCTACACCTTC
CDR3 protein: CASSLRREGWPPNYGYTF
V gene: TRBV7-9
clone size: NA
D gene: NA
J gene: TRBJ1-2

CDR3 DNA: TGTGCCAGTAGTTCCCTCGCAGGGGGCTCGAAGTATGGCTACACCTTC
CDR3 protein: CASSSLAGGSKYGYTF
V gene: TRBV19
clone size: NA
D gene: TRBD1
J gene: TRBJ1-2

CDR3 DNA: TGTGCCAGCAGCTTACACCAGGGGGATTCACCCCTCCACTTT
CDR3 protein: CASSLHQGDSPLHF
V gene: TRBV7-9
clone size: NA
D gene: TRBD1
J gene: TRBJ1-6

CDR3 DNA: TGTGCCAGCAGCTTAGCAGGGGCTGGCTACACCTTC
CDR3 protein: CASSLAGAGYTF
V gene: TRBV7-2
clone size: NA
D gene: NA
J gene: TRBJ1-2

CDR3 DNA: TGTGCCAGCTCACCACCCGGGACAGGGGGCTACGAGCAGTACTTC
CDR3 protein: CASSPPGTGGYEQYF
V gene: TRBV18
clone size: few
D gene: TRBD1
J gene: TRBJ2-7

CDR3 DNA: TGCAGCGTGGATGCCGGGGGGAGCTATGGCTACACCTTC
CDR3 protein: CSVDAGGSYGYTF
V gene: TRBV29-1
clone size: NA
D gene: NA
J gene: TRBJ1-2

CDR3 DNA: TGTGCCAGCAGCGCCGGGAACTTCCCTGGGGAGCTGTTTTTT
CDR3 protein: CASSAGNFPGELFF
V gene: TRBV5-6
clone size: once
D gene: NA
J gene: TRBJ2-2

CDR3 DNA: TGTGCCAGCAGCGTTCGGACAGGGATAAGCAATGAGCAGTTCTTC
CDR3 protein: CASSVRTGISNEQFF
V gene: TRBV9
clone size: NA
D gene: TRBD1
J gene: TRBJ2-1

CDR3 DNA: TGTGCCTGGAGTGTATCGCCCGGAAAACTGTTTTTT
CDR3 protein: CAWSVSPGKLFF
V gene: TRBV30
clone size: NA
D gene: NA
J gene: TRBJ1-4

CDR3 DNA: TGTGCCAGCAGTGATCACACAGGATCCAATGGCTACACCTTC
CDR3 protein: CASSDHTGSNGYTF
V gene: TRBV25-1
clone size: NA
D gene: NA
J gene: TRBJ1-2

CDR3 DNA: TGTGCCAGCAGACTAGCGCCCCATCAAGAGACCCAGTACTTC
CDR3 protein: CASRLAPHQETQYF
V gene: TRBV27
clone size: NA
D gene: TRBD2
J gene: TRBJ2-5

CDR3 DNA: TGTGCCAGCAGTTACTCATCCACAGCTAACTATGGCTACACCTTC
CDR3 protein: CASSYSSTANYGYTF
V gene: TRBV6-6
clone size: once
D gene: NA
J gene: TRBJ1-2

CDR3 DNA: TGTGCCAGCAGACCCCGGAGCCAAGAGACCCAGTACTTC
CDR3 protein: CASRPRSQETQYF
V gene: TRBV2
clone size: NA
D gene: NA
J gene: TRBJ2-5

CDR3 DNA: TGTGCCAGGGGACACCCTTACGAGCAGTACTTC
CDR3 protein: CARGHPYEQYF
V gene: TRBV6-4
clone size: NA
D gene: NA
J gene: TRBJ2-7

CDR3 DNA: TGTGCCAGCAGCGCTGGTGGGAGCTCCTACAATGAGCAGTTCTTC
CDR3 protein: CASSAGGSSYNEQFF
V gene: TRBV9
clone size: NA
D gene: NA
J gene: TRBJ2-1

CDR3 DNA: TGCGCCAGCAGTGGGGCTCCCGAAAAACTGTTTTTT
CDR3 protein: CASSGAPEKLFF
V gene: TRBV4-1
clone size: NA
D gene: NA
J gene: TRBJ1-4

CDR3 DNA: TGTGCCAGTAAGCCTGAGTCTAGCGGATACAATGAGCAGTTCTTC
CDR3 protein: CASKPESSGYNEQFF
V gene: TRBV19
clone size: NA
D gene: TRBD2
J gene: TRBJ2-1

CDR3 DNA: TGTGCCAGCTCACCCTCGAGGGGGGGAAATGAAAAACTGTTTTTT
CDR3 protein: CASSPSRGGNEKLFF
V gene: TRBV18
clone size: NA
D gene: NA
J gene: TRBJ1-4

CDR3 DNA: TGTGCCAGCAGTTTTGGGGGGTCTACGCTTGGCTACACCTTC
CDR3 protein: CASSFGGSTLGYTF
V gene: TRBV27
clone size: NA
D gene: NA
J gene: TRBJ1-2

CDR3 DNA: TGTGCCAGCAGCTTGGGACAGGGCACTGAGCAGTTCTTC
CDR3 protein: CASSLGQGTEQFF
V gene: TRBV7-8
clone size: NA
D gene: TRBD1
J gene: TRBJ2-1

CDR3 DNA: TGCGCCAGCACCACGGGGTTCCCAAACTATGGCTACACCTTC
CDR3 protein: CASTTGFPNYGYTF
V gene: TRBV10-2
clone size: NA
D gene: NA
J gene: TRBJ1-2

CDR3 DNA: TGTGCCAGTAGTATCACCGGGACAGTAGCCAAAAACATTCAGTACTTC
CDR3 protein: CASSITGTVAKNIQYF
V gene: TRBV19
clone size: once
D gene: TRBD1
J gene: TRBJ2-4

CDR3 DNA: TGTGCCAGCAGTCTAACCCCAGGGGGCACTGAAGCTTTCTTT
CDR3 protein: CASSLTPGGTEAFF
V gene: TRBV27
clone size: NA
D gene: TRBD1
J gene: TRBJ1-1

CDR3 DNA: TGCAGCGGTCTGGCAGGGGGCAATAGTGGCTACACCTTC
CDR3 protein: CSGLAGGNSGYTF
V gene: TRBV29-1
clone size: once
D gene: TRBD1
J gene: TRBJ1-2

CDR3 DNA: TGCGCCAGCAGCACGGGACTAGCGGGGACCTACAATGAGCTGTTCTTC
CDR3 protein: CASSTGLAGTYNELFF
V gene: TRBV5-1
clone size: NA
D gene: TRBD2
J gene: TRBJ2-1

CDR3 DNA: TGTGCCAGTAGTGGAGGACGGGGGAACACTGAAGCTTTCTTT
CDR3 protein: CASSGGRGNTEAFF
V gene: TRBV19
clone size: NA
D gene: NA
J gene: TRBJ1-1

CDR3 DNA: TGCGCCAGCAGCCTCGAGGGGCTAGCGGGACTCAGGGGAGAGACCCAGTACTTC
CDR3 protein: CASSLEGLAGLRGETQYF
V gene: TRBV5-1
clone size: NA
D gene: TRBD2
J gene: TRBJ2-5

CDR3 DNA: TGTGCCAGCAGCTCCGTAGGACAGGGAGGGGGTACCTATGGCTACACCTTC
CDR3 protein: CASSSVGQGGGTYGYTF
V gene: TRBV7-8
clone size: NA
D gene: TRBD1
J gene: TRBJ1-2

CDR3 DNA: TGTGCCAGCAGCTTATTGGGAACAGGACCCCAAAACTATGGCTACACCTTC
CDR3 protein: CASSLLGTGPQNYGYTF
V gene: TRBV7-9
clone size: NA
D gene: NA
J gene: TRBJ1-2

CDR3 DNA: TGTGCCAGCAGTTTAAGCGGGATATATGGCTACACCTTC
CDR3 protein: CASSLSGIYGYTF
V gene: TRBV12-3/TRBV12-4
clone size: NA
D gene: NA
J gene: TRBJ1-2

CDR3 DNA: TGTGCCAGCAGTCTCTCCGGGACTAGCGGTTCCAATGAGCAGTTCTTC
CDR3 protein: CASSLSGTSGSNEQFF
V gene: TRBV27
clone size: NA
D gene: TRBD2
J gene: TRBJ2-1

CDR3 DNA: TGTGCCACCAGTGACACGACAGCCCCCTACGAGCAGTACTTC
CDR3 protein: CATSDTTAPYEQYF
V gene: TRBV24-1
clone size: NA
D gene: NA
J gene: TRBJ2-7

CDR3 DNA: TGCGCCAGCAGCTTGCGAGGAGACTCTGGAAACACCATATATTTT
CDR3 protein: CASSLRGDSGNTIYF
V gene: TRBV5-1
clone size: NA
D gene: NA
J gene: TRBJ1-3

CDR3 DNA: TGTGCCAGCAGCCCCCGGGAGAGTAGGACTGAAGCTTTCTTT
CDR3 protein: CASSPRESRTEAFF
V gene: TRBV7-8
clone size: NA
D gene: NA
J gene: TRBJ1-1

CDR3 DNA: TGCAGCGTTGGGTTCCGGGAAGATGGCTACACCTTC
CDR3 protein: CSVGFREDGYTF
V gene: TRBV29-1
clone size: NA
D gene: NA
J gene: TRBJ1-2

CDR3 DNA: TGTGCCAGCAGCTTGATCAGGGGCGGGGAGACCCAGTACTTC
CDR3 protein: CASSLIRGGETQYF
V gene: TRBV5-5
clone size: NA
D gene: NA
J gene: TRBJ2-5